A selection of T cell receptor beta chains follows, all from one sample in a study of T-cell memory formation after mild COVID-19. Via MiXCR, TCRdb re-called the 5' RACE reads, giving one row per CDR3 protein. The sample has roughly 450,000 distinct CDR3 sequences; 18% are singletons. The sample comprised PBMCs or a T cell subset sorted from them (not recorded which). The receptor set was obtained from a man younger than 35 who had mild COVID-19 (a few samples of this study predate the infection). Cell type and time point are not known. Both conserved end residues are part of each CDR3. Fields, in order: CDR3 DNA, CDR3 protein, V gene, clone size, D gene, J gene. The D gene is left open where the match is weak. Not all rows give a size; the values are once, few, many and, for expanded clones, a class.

TGTGCCGCCGGGACAGGTGAAACCTACGAGCAGTACTTC	CAAGTGETYEQYF	TRBV27	few	TRBD1	TRBJ2-7
TGTGCCAGCAGCTTAGTAGGCGGGGGGGACACAGATACGCAGTATTTT	CASSLVGGGDTDTQYF	TRBV7-2	many	TRBD2	TRBJ2-3
TGTGCCAGCAGTTACCACCCACTTCGGCAGACCCAGTACTTC	CASSYHPLRQTQYF	TRBV6-2/TRBV6-3	NA	NA	TRBJ2-5
TGTGCCAGCAGTTCACACTCGAGGGGGGATTCGCCCCAGCATTTT	CASSSHSRGDSPQHF	TRBV6-6	NA	NA	TRBJ1-5
TGCGCCAGCAGCTTGGAGGGACAGGGGGCAGATACGCAGTATTTT	CASSLEGQGADTQYF	TRBV5-1	many	TRBD1	TRBJ2-3
TGCGCCAGCAGCTTCAAGGGAGACACTGAAGCTTTCTTT	CASSFKGDTEAFF	TRBV5-1	many	NA	TRBJ1-1
TGTGCCAGCAGCTTAGGATCTGGGGTGGAGACCCAGTACTTC	CASSLGSGVETQYF	TRBV7-9	few	NA	TRBJ2-5
TGTGCCAGCAGCGTAGTCTCGGGGGGGCTTACAGATACGCAGTATTTT	CASSVVSGGLTDTQYF	TRBV9	few	TRBD2	TRBJ2-3
TGTGCCAGCAGTTTATCCGGATGGGGAGAGACCCAGTACTTC	CASSLSGWGETQYF	TRBV27	NA	NA	TRBJ2-5
TGCGCCAGCAGCCAAGATAGTCTCAATCAGCCCCAGCATTTT	CASSQDSLNQPQHF	TRBV4-3	many	NA	TRBJ1-5
TGTGCCAGCAGCCAAGGGGACAGAGGTTTGGCCCTCCACTTT	CASSQGDRGLALHF	TRBV4-2	once	TRBD1	TRBJ1-6
TGTGCCAGCAGTGAGAGGGTCTCTCAGCCCCAGCATTTT	CASSERVSQPQHF	TRBV6-1	NA	NA	TRBJ1-5
TGCGCCAGCAGCGAAAGAACAGTGCCCTATGGCTACACCTTC	CASSERTVPYGYTF	TRBV5-1	NA	NA	TRBJ1-2
TGCGCCAGCAGCTTGACCCCCCCGGACAGAGCGAACACTGAAGCTTTCTTT	CASSLTPPDRANTEAFF	TRBV5-1	NA	NA	TRBJ1-1
TGCAGTGCTAGAGATCCCGGGGATCAGCCCCAGCATTTT	CSARDPGDQPQHF	TRBV20-1	NA	NA	TRBJ1-5